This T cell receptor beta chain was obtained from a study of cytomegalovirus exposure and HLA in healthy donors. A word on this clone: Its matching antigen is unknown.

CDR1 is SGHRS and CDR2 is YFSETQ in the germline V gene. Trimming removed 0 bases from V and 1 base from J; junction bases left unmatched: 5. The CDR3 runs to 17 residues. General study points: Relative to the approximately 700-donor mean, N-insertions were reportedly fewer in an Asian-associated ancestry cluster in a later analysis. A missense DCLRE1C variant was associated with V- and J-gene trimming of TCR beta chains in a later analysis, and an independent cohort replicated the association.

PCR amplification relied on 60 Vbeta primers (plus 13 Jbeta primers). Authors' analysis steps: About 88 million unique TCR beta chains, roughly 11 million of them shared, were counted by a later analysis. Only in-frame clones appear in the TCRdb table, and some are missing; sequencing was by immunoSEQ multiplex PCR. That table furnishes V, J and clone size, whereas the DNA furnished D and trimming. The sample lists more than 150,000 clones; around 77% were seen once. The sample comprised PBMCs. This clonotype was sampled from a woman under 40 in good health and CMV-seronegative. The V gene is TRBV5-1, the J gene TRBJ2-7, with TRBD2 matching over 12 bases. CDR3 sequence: CASSLASGGAKSYEQYF. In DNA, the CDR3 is TGCGCCAGCAGCTTGGCTAGCGGGGGGGCCAAATCCTACGAGCAGTACTTC.